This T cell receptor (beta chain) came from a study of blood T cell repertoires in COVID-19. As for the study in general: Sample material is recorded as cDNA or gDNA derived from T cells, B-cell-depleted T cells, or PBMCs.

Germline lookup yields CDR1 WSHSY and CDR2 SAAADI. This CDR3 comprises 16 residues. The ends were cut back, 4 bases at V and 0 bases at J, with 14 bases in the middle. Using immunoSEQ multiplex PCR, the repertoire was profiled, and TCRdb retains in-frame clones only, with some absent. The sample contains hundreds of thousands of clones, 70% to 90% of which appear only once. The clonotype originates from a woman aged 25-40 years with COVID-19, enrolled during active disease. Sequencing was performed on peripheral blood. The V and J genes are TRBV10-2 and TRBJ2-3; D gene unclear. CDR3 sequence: CASSGLGQFSTDTQYF. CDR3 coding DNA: TGCGCCAGCAGTGGGTTGGGCCAATTCAGCACAGATACGCAGTATTTT.